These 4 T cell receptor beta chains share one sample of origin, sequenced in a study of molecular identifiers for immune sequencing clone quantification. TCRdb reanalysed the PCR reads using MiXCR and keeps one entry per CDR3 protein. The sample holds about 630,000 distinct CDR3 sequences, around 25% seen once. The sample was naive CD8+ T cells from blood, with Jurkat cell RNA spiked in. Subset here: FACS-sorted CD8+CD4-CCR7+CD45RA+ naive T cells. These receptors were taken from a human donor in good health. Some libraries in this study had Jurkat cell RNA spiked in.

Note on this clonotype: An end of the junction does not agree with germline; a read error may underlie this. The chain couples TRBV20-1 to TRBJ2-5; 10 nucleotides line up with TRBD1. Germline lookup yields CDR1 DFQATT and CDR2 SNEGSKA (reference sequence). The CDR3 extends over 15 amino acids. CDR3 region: CSARERQGARETQHF. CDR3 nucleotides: TGCAGTGCTAGGGAGAGACAGGGGGCGCGGGAGACCCAGCACTTC.

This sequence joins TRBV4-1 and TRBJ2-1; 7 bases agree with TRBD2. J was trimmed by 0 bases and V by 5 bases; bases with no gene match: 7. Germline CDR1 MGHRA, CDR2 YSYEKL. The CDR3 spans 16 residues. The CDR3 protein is CASSETSPSSYNEQFF. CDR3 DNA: TGCGCCAGCAGCGAGACTAGCCCGAGCTCCTACAATGAGCAGTTCTTC.

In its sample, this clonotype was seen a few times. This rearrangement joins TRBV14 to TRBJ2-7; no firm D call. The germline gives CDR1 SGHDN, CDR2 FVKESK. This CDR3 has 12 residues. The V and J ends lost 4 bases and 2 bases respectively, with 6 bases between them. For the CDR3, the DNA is TGTGCCAGCAGCCCCTATCCCTACGAGCAGTACTTC. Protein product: CASSPYPYEQYF.

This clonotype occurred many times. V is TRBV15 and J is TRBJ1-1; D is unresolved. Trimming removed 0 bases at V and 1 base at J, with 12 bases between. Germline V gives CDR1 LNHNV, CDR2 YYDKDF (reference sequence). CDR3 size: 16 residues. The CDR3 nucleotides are TGTGCCACCAGCAGAGATTGGGGTCAGCGGAACACTGAAGCTTTCTTT. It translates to CATSRDWGQRNTEAFF.